The following is a T cell receptor beta chain sequence with its context. Its specificity is unknown. The data were obtained in a study of T cell responses to AZD1222 COVID-19 vaccine. Whole-study results and caveats: The study found Spike-specific TCR breadth and depth rose after two AZD1222 doses. CD4 TCRs linked to vaccination spanned spike, dominating at 160-218 and 743-854. Repertoire sampling occurred only after the peak T cell response.

Measured with immunoSEQ multiplex PCR; TCRdb has only the in-frame clones, and not every one. This table holds approximately 150,000 clones, 75% to 90% found once. Trimming cost V 1 base and J 14 bases, with 11 bases left between them. The CDR3 contains 11 residues. Germline CDR1 and CDR2: DFQATT and SNEGSKA (reference sequence). The rearrangement joins TRBV20-1 to TRBJ1-4; D not certain. The specimen comprised peripheral blood, sampled on day 0 of AZD1222 vaccination. The sequence came from an adult in good health. The CDR3 loop reads CSARGHGPLFF. As DNA, the CDR3 is TGCAGTGCTAGAGGGCACGGGCCCCTGTTTTTT.